One sample yielded the 21 T cell receptor beta chains listed below, sequenced in a study of T cells in Graves' hyperthyroidism and ophthalmopathy. RNA transcripts gave rise to amplified TCR beta CDR3 regions. HTBI primers were the set used in a first-round RT-PCR of the TCR CDR3. One entry per CDR3 protein results from TCRdb running MiXCR on the multiplex PCR reads. Counted here are approximately 28,000 distinct CDR3 sequences, around 40% occurring once; the ten biggest clones make up approximately 10%. Source material: blood. These receptors were taken from a woman aged 30 to 39 with Graves' hyperthyroidism.

Concerning this clonotype: Being one base from a much bigger clone, this may be a read error. The rearrangement joins TRBV18 to TRBJ2-2; a weak D match, TRBD2 (6 bases). In germline, CDR1 is KGHSH, CDR2 LQKENI. CDR3 length: 13 residues. The CDR3 DNA sequence: TGTGCCAGCCGCCGGGTCAACACCGGGGGGCTGTTTTTT. Translating gives CASRRVNTGGLFF.

The J gene is TRBJ1-2, the V gene TRBV20-1; 10 nucleotides align to TRBD1. This CDR3 is built from 16 residues. The ends lost 3 bases at V and 4 bases at J; junction bases unmatched: 11. Germline CDR1 DFQATT, CDR2 SNEGSKA (reference sequence). CDR3: CSARGGQGQCSYGYTF. In nucleotides, the CDR3 is TGCAGTGCTAGGGGGGGACAGGGGCAGTGCAGCTATGGCTACACCTTC.

There are many counts of this clonotype. V gene TRBV9 combines with J gene TRBJ2-4, with D possibly TRBD1 on 5 matching bases. V was trimmed by 0 bases and J by 3 bases, leaving 7 bases between them. Germline values: CDR1 SGDLS, CDR2 YYNGEE. CDR3 length: 14 amino acids. The CDR3 loop is CASSVAGNKNIQYF. The CDR3 coding sequence is TGTGCCAGCAGCGTAGCAGGGAACAAAAACATTCAGTACTTC.

A word on this clonotype: The CDR3 end shows no conserved phenylalanine or tryptophan, and so a read error is likely. The limits of the CDR3 on the DNA are not certain, so only TCRdb's listed CDR3 is given. This chain links TRBV9 with TRBJ1-3. The germline CDR1 and CDR2 sequences are SGDLS and YYNGEE. The CDR3 is 9 amino acids long, termini counted. This chain's CDR3 is CASSGTILA.

This clonotype was detected many times. The CDR3 region has the DNA TGCGCCAGCAGCCCGGGACAGGGGAGCACAGATACGCAGTATTTT. This codes for CASSPGQGSTDTQYF. This chain links TRBV5-1 with TRBJ2-3; 10 nucleotides align to TRBD1. The CDR3 is 15 amino acids. V dropped 4 bases and J dropped 0; count of bases not matched to a gene: 2. Germline V gives CDR1 SGHRS, CDR2 YFSETQ.

As concerns this clonotype: The junction departs from the called germline gene at one end, perhaps through a read error. V usage is TRBV11-3 and J usage is TRBJ2-5, with D tentatively TRBD1 or TRBD2 (5 bases each). The CDR3 is 16 residues long. Germline assignment: CDR1 SGHNT and CDR2 YENEEA. The CDR3 protein is CASSAGAGSVQEAQYF. CDR3 DNA sequence: TGTGCCAGCAGTGCTGGAGCAGGGAGCGTACAAGAGGCCCAGTACTTC. Looking up the rest from reference TRBV11-3 and TRBJ2-5 gives the full variable domain: EAGVVQSPRYKIIEKKQPVAFWCNPISGHNTLYWYLQNLGQGPELLIRYENEEAVDDSQLPKDRFSAERLKGVDSTLKIQPAELGDSAVYLCASSAGAGSVQEAQYFGPGTRLLVL.

The chain uses TRBV2 and TRBJ2-5, with 7 bases fitting TRBD1. Germline CDR1 reads SNHLY; CDR2 reads FYNNEI. V dropped 1 base and J dropped 5; count of bases not matched to a gene: 4. The CDR3 loop spans 14 amino acids. The CDR3 loop reads CASSEEGASETQYF. In DNA form, the CDR3 reads TGTGCCAGCAGTGAAGAGGGGGCGTCGGAGACCCAGTACTTC.

This sequence joins TRBV5-4 and TRBJ2-1; TRBD1 aligns across 8 bases. Germline lookup yields CDR1 SGHNT and CDR2 YYREEE (reference sequence). V shed 3 bases, J shed 0 bases, and the junction held 5 bases outside the gene matches. This CDR3 contains 16 residues. CDR3 sequence reads: CASSSKDRDSYNEQFF. The CDR3 DNA follows: TGTGCCAGCAGCTCCAAGGACAGGGACTCCTACAATGAGCAGTTCTTC.

With regard to this clonotype: Its ends do not fully match the called genes, so a read error is possible. The V gene is TRBV12-3 or TRBV12-4, the J gene TRBJ1-5, with 10 positions matching TRBD1. The CDR3 spans 15 residues. The CDR3 nucleotides are TGTGTCAGCAGTTTCGGGGACAGGGGATCCGTGCCCCAGCATTTT. Residues: CVSSFGDRGSVPQHF.

About this clonotype itself: It is likely a read error, because the conserved phenylalanine at the end of the CDR3 is missing. The limits of the CDR3 on the DNA are not certain, so only TCRdb's listed CDR3 is given. The chain has TRBV6-5 and TRBJ1-1. Germline V CDR1 and CDR2: MNHEY, SVGAGI. The CDR3 length is 13 residues, termini included. This CDR3 is CASSYSNGPEAFL.

This clonotype was counted only a few times. V is TRBV20-1 and J is TRBJ2-1, with TRBD2 matching 12 bases. Trimming removed 6 bases from V and 6 bases from J; junction bases left unmatched: 6. The CDR3 runs 14 residues. Germline assignment: CDR1 DFQATT and CDR2 SNEGSKA (reference sequence). CDR3 in amino acids: CSALGLAGPNEQFF. In DNA, the CDR3 is TGCAGTGCCCTAGGACTAGCGGGACCCAATGAGCAGTTCTTC.

This sequence joins TRBV19 and TRBJ2-2, with D possibly matching TRBD1 (5 bases). The CDR3 extends over 16 amino acids. The germline gives CDR1 LNHDA, CDR2 SQIVND (reference sequence). Trimming removed 2 bases from V and 6 bases from J, with 16 bases in between. The CDR3 region has the DNA TGTGCCAGTAGTATAACAGCAGGGTCCCCATCCGGGGAGCTGTTTTTT. Translating gives CASSITAGSPSGELFF.

This clonotype was recorded at least ten times. An end of the junction does not agree with germline; a read error may underlie this. This sequence joins TRBV20-1 and TRBJ2-7, with 10 positions matching TRBD2. CDR3 length: 13 amino acids. Germline V gene sequence: CDR1 DFQATT, CDR2 SNEGSKA (reference sequence). The CDR3 region has the DNA TGCAGAGCTAGCGGGAGTTGGCGTTACGAGCAGTACTTC. Translating it yields CRASGSWRYEQYF.

Concerning this clonotype itself: A much more abundant neighbour one base away suggests this may be a read error. This rearrangement joins TRBV27 to TRBJ2-7; 7 nucleotides match TRBD2. Trimming removed 5 bases from V and 7 bases from J; junction bases left unmatched: 14. Germline V gives CDR1 MNHEY, CDR2 SMNVEV (reference sequence). The length of the CDR3 is 15 residues. CDR3 DNA sequence: TGTGCCAGCAGTAGGCTAGCGGACTATTACAATGAGCAGTACTTC. Residues: CASSRLADYYNEQYF.

At least ten counts were recorded for this clonotype. The rearrangement uses TRBV30 and TRBJ1-2; D uncertain. Per germline, CDR1 GTSNPN and CDR2 SVGIG (reference sequence). The V gene lost 3 bases and the J gene lost 4 bases, with 12 bases spanning the gap. CDR3 length: 13 amino acids. In nucleotides, the CDR3 is TGTGCCTGGAGCCCGGGAAGCATCTATGGCTACACCTTC. It yields the protein CAWSPGSIYGYTF. Looking up the rest from reference TRBV30 and TRBJ1-2 gives the full variable domain: SQTIHQWPATLVQPVGSPLSLECTVEGTSNPNLYWYRQAAGRGLQLLFYSVGIGQISSEVPQNLSASRPQDRQFILSSKKLLLSDSGFYLCAWSPGSIYGYTFGSGTRLTVV.

The table lists this clonotype with many counts. The chain is built from TRBV9 and TRBJ2-3, with a tentative D call TRBD2 (6 bases). V shed 0 bases and J shed 2 bases, with 19 bases lying between them. This CDR3 has 18 residues. In germline, CDR1 is SGDLS, CDR2 YYNGEE. In DNA, the CDR3 is TGTGCCAGCAGCGTAGGGCCTCCGGGGGAGCCCCCCACAGATACGCAGTATTTT. Translating gives CASSVGPPGEPPTDTQYF.

Comment on this clonotype: A junction end diverges from the germline sequence, so it may reflect a read error. The chain has TRBV7-9 and TRBJ2-1; possibly TRBD2 for D (6 bases). CDR3 length: 15 amino acids. Germline lookup yields CDR1 SEHNR and CDR2 FQNEAQ (reference sequence). DNA of the CDR3: TGTGCCAGCAGCTCAATCCCGGGGGACGGCAATCAGCAGTTCTTC. Its translation is CASSSIPGDGNQQFF.

This clonotype was counted ten times or more. J is TRBJ1-3 and V is TRBV4-1, with D possibly matching TRBD1 (6 bases). The CDR3 loop spans 17 amino acids. Germline V CDR1 and CDR2: MGHRA, YSYEKL. V lost 0 bases, J lost 4 bases, and 16 bases lay in between. CDR3 DNA: TGCGCCAGCAGCCAAGAGGGAGGGGGGGGCGCCGGAAACACCATATATTTT. Residues: CASSQEGGGGAGNTIYF.

The chain carries TRBV12-3 or TRBV12-4 and TRBJ1-5; D uncertain. The assigned J gene may be wrong: the sequence end matches TRBJ2-3 better. This CDR3 has 12 amino acids. The CDR3 nucleotides are TGTGCCAGCAGTTTAGTTCGTCAGCTCCAGTATTTT. Its protein product is CASSLVRQLQYF.

Ten or more counts support this clonotype. CDR3 nucleotide sequence: TGTGCCAGCAGCTTGGGGGGATCCATGGCCCAGCATTTT. It translates to CASSLGGSMAQHF. This chain links TRBV5-8 with TRBJ1-5; D unclear. Trimming stripped 0 bases from V and 11 bases from J, with 12 bases between. CDR1 and CDR2 (germline): SGHTS, YDEGEE. This CDR3 contains 13 residues.

This rearrangement joins TRBV20-1 to TRBJ2-5, with 7 positions matching TRBD2. This CDR3 has 13 residues. Germline assignment: CDR1 DFQATT and CDR2 SNEGSKA (reference sequence). With 1 base clipped from V and 4 bases from J, the junction kept 3 bases outside the gene matches. CDR3 sequence: CSARGVAGETQYF. The CDR3 region has the DNA TGCAGTGCTAGAGGGGTAGCGGGAGAGACCCAGTACTTC.